This TCR beta chain was observed in a study of T cell changes during pregnancy in multiple sclerosis. Assay used: immunoSEQ multiplex PCR; TCRdb lists only in-frame clones, some missing. The sample lists some 100,000 clones, around 93% seen once, with about 0.9% in the top ten. This CDR3 spans 15 amino acids. CDR1 is SGHDT and CDR2 is YYEEEE in the germline V gene. V gave up 0 bases and J gave up 4 bases; unmatched junction bases: 6. This chain links TRBV5-6 with TRBJ2-5, with 7 bases identical to TRBD1. Sequencing used peripheral blood, obtained before pregnancy. The clonotype comes from a female donor with multiple sclerosis, enrolled in a pregnancy study. CDR3 nucleotides: TGTGCCAGCAGCTTGGAGGGACAGTGGGGAGAGACCCAGTACTTC. This sequence encodes CASSLEGQWGETQYF.